Listed below are T cell receptor beta chains from one sample, sequenced in a study of cytomegalovirus exposure and HLA in healthy donors. Data came from immunoSEQ multiplex PCR; TCRdb stores just in-frame clones and leaves some out. The repertoire has under 200,000 clones, approximately 77% of them found once; the top ten carry less than 9%. The specimen was PBMCs. The receptors were sampled from a male donor in good health and CMV-seropositive. CDR3s include the opening cysteine and the closing phenylalanine or tryptophan. A D gene is named only where the DNA matches it firmly. Size values are once, few and many counts, or a class for expanded clones, and some rows have none.

v_gene	d_gene	j_gene	abundance	CDR3aa	CDR3nt
TRBV5-1	TRBD2	TRBJ2-1	NA	CASSRTSSVEWFF	TGCGCCAGCAGCCGGACTAGCTCAGTGGAGTGGTTCTTC
TRBV6-5	TRBD1	TRBJ1-5	few	CASSTTGGGGQPQHF	TGTGCCAGCAGTACTACAGGGGGCGGTGGGCAGCCCCAGCATTTT
TRBV19	NA	TRBJ1-4	NA	CASSSLTNEKLFF	TGTGCCAGTAGCAGTCTCACTAATGAAAAACTGTTTTTT
TRBV29-1	NA	TRBJ1-1	NA	CSVQGKAFF	TGCAGCGTGCAGGGAAAAGCTTTCTTT
TRBV19	TRBD1	TRBJ1-2	once	CASSTGTVPDYGYTF	TGTGCCAGTAGTACCGGGACAGTCCCCGACTATGGCTACACCTTC
TRBV23-1	TRBD1	TRBJ1-4	NA	CASSQAPGTGNEKLFF	TGCGCCAGCAGTCAGGCCCCCGGGACAGGTAATGAAAAACTGTTTTTT
TRBV2	TRBD1	TRBJ1-1	few	CASSEEGQGEEAFF	TGTGCCAGCAGTGAAGAGGGACAGGGGGAGGAAGCTTTCTTT
TRBV9	NA	TRBJ2-7	NA	CASSVPGGTPNF	TGTGCCAGCAGCGTCCCAGGAGGGACCCCGAACTTC
TRBV2	NA	TRBJ1-5	NA	CASTENLLRSSNQPQHF	TGTGCCAGCACCGAGAACCTGTTAAGAAGCAGCAATCAGCCCCAGCATTTT
TRBV30	TRBD1	TRBJ1-2	NA	CAWSPDRDYYGYTF	TGTGCCTGGAGCCCCGACAGGGATTACTATGGCTACACCTTC
TRBV4-3	NA	TRBJ2-6	NA	CASSQRGTGANVLTF	TGCGCCAGCAGCCAAAGAGGCACCGGGGCCAACGTCCTGACTTTC
TRBV5-4	TRBD1	TRBJ1-6	NA	CASSRTGYNSPLHF	TGTGCCAGCAGCAGGACAGGGTATAATTCACCCCTCCACTTT
TRBV5-8	TRBD1	TRBJ2-3	once	CASSRGTGGGRGTQYF	TGTGCCAGCAGCCGAGGGACAGGGGGAGGTAGAGGCACGCAGTATTTT
TRBV30	NA	TRBJ1-2	NA	CAWSPYSGGYTF	TGTGCCTGGAGTCCCTACTCGGGTGGCTACACCTTC
TRBV4-3	NA	TRBJ2-7	few	CASSQEAEREQYF	TGCGCCAGCAGCCAAGAGGCAGAGAGGGAGCAGTACTTC
TRBV5-1	NA	TRBJ1-1	NA	CASSPTGAHTEAFF	TGCGCCAGCAGCCCAACAGGCGCCCACACTGAAGCTTTCTTT
TRBV5-4	TRBD1	TRBJ2-2	NA	CASSGQGGRNTGELFF	TGTGCCAGCAGCGGACAGGGTGGTAGAAACACCGGGGAGCTGTTTTTT
TRBV11-2	TRBD2	TRBJ2-1	NA	CASSLDRTSNEQFF	TGTGCCAGCAGCTTAGATCGGACTAGCAATGAGCAGTTCTTC